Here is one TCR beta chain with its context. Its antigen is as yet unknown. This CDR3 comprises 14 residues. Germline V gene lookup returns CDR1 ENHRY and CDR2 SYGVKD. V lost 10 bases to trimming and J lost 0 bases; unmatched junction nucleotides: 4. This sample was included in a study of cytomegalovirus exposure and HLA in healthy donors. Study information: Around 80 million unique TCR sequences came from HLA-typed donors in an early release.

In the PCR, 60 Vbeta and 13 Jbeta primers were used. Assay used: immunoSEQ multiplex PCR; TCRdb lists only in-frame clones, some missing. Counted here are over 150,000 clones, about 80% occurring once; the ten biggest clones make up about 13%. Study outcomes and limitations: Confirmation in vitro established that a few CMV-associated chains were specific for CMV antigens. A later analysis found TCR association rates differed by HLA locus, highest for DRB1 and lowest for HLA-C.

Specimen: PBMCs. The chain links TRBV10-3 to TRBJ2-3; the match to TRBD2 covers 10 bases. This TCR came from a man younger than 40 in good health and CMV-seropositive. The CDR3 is CATTLAGSTDTQYF. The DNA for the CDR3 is TGTGCCACCACACTAGCGGGAAGCACAGATACGCAGTATTTT.